This is a list of T cell receptor beta chains from one sample in a study of CD8+ T cells in alopecia areata. The table came from immunoSEQ multiplex PCR; TCRdb's copy has only in-frame clones and leaves some out. The sample holds roughly 190,000 clones; roughly three fifths are singletons and the top ten take about 1.3%. Sequencing used CD4+ T cells sorted from blood, obtained at approximately week 50, from a patient treated with tofacitinib. These receptors were collected from a human donor with alopecia areata. The conserved cysteine and the conserved F or W are not part of the CDR3 here. Fields, in order: V gene, J gene, CDR3 protein.

v_call: TRBV4-3; j_call: TRBJ1-1; cdr3_aa: ASSRAGRADTEAF
v_call: TRBV9; j_call: TRBJ2-7; cdr3_aa: ASSVDGGREQY
v_call: TRBV30; j_call: TRBJ2-2; cdr3_aa: AWSDPQRLF
v_call: TRBV19; j_call: TRBJ2-6; cdr3_aa: ASKMIPSSGANVLT
v_call: TRBV4-3; j_call: TRBJ2-3; cdr3_aa: ASSQEVQEADTQY
v_call: TRBV6-1; j_call: TRBJ1-2; cdr3_aa: ASSEAGLRTYGYT
v_call: TRBV7-2; j_call: TRBJ2-7; cdr3_aa: ASSLYPQPSNEQY
v_call: TRBV23-1; j_call: TRBJ1-6; cdr3_aa: ASSRGGYSPLH
v_call: TRBV10-3; j_call: TRBJ1-1; cdr3_aa: AISESPGGLNTEAF
v_call: TRBV27; j_call: TRBJ2-7; cdr3_aa: ASSRGQPPSLAY
v_call: TRBV7-2; j_call: TRBJ1-1; cdr3_aa: ASRLGNRNTEAF